The clone carrying this T cell receptor beta chain was found once. The data originate from a study of T cells after posttransplantation cyclophosphamide. Profiled with immunoSEQ multiplex PCR; TCRdb holds only in-frame clones, not every one. Of roughly 49,000 clones listed, about 82% are singletons. The germline V gene encodes CDR1 ENHRY and CDR2 SYGVKD. Trimming removed 0 bases from V and 2 bases from J; junction bases left unmatched: 5. This CDR3 has 18 residues. Input material: PBMCs. This clonotype was obtained from a young man with a blood cancer, CMV-positive, and with a related stem cell donor. This chain connects TRBV10-3 to TRBJ2-3; TRBD2 agrees at 13 bases. This CDR3 reads CAISESGGLAGTTDTQYF. As DNA, the CDR3 is TGTGCCATCAGTGAGTCTGGGGGACTAGCGGGGACCACAGATACGCAGTATTTT.